The next 9 T cell receptor beta chains were all read from a single sample in a study of CD8+ T cells in alopecia areata. cDNA reverse transcribed from extracted RNA served as the sequencing template. Assay: immunoSEQ multiplex PCR; the TCRdb copy retains only in-frame clones and omits some. The sample has roughly 30,000 clones, approximately 60% seen once. Sequencing was carried out using NKG2D-high CD8+ T cells sorted from blood. The origin of the receptors is a human donor with alopecia areata.

The J gene is TRBJ1-1, the V gene TRBV29-1; D might be TRBD1 (5 bases). Trimming left V 6 bases short and J 0 bases short, with 11 bases between. The CDR3 is 13 amino acids. Germline V lookup: CDR1 SQVTM, CDR2 ANQGSEA. The CDR3: CSVGDGMNTEAFF. The CDR3 DNA reads as TGCAGCGTGGGGGACGGAATGAACACTGAAGCTTTCTTT.

This clone was seen more than once but under ten times. The V gene is TRBV5-1, the J gene TRBJ2-5; D is perhaps TRBD2 (6 bases). Between the trimmed V and J ends, which lost 2 bases and 0 bases, there was a span of 17 bases. CDR1 is SGHRS, CDR2 YFSETQ, per germline. This CDR3 contains 17 residues. The CDR3 reads CASSFGEDGQDQETQYF. The DNA of the CDR3 is TGCGCCAGCAGCTTCGGGGAGGACGGCCAAGACCAAGAGACCCAGTACTTC.

The chain carries TRBV6-5 and TRBJ1-2; 7 bases are shared with TRBD1. Germline trimming cut 6 bases from V and 3 bases from J; bases unmatched to any gene: 4. The CDR3 totals 13 residues. CDR1 and CDR2 (germline): MNHEY, SVGAGI. The CDR3 sequence: CASREGQDYGYTF. In DNA, the CDR3 is TGTGCCAGCAGGGAAGGACAGGACTATGGCTACACCTTC.

Only a few counts were recorded for this clone. This rearrangement joins TRBV2 to TRBJ2-1; no reliable D call. The CDR3 sequence is 14 residues long. The germline CDR1 and CDR2 sequences are SNHLY and FYNNEI. Trimming removed 6 bases from V and 2 bases from J, with 11 bases in between. CDR3 region: CASSVNSPYNEQFF. The CDR3 nucleotides are TGTGCCAGCAGCGTGAATAGCCCCTACAATGAGCAGTTCTTC.

The chain carries TRBV27 and TRBJ2-7; D possibly corresponds to TRBD2 (5 bases). The germline V and J ends were trimmed by 0 bases and 9 bases, with 15 bases remaining between them. CDR3 size: 14 residues. Per the germline V gene, CDR1 is MNHEY and CDR2 is SMNVEV (reference sequence). As DNA, the CDR3 is TGTGCCAGCAGTTTATCGGTAACGGGTGGAGGGCAGTACTTC. Translated: CASSLSVTGGGQYF.

V is TRBV19 and J is TRBJ2-3; 9 positions agree with TRBD2. The CDR3 has 15 amino acids. Per germline, CDR1 LNHDA and CDR2 SQIVND (reference sequence). J gave up 0 bases and V 5 bases, and 3 bases lay outside the gene matches. The CDR3 DNA reads as TGTGCCAGTAGTCAACTAGCGGGTAGCACAGATACGCAGTATTTT. This encodes CASSQLAGSTDTQYF.

This clone was counted between two and nine times. It is unclear where the CDR3 begins or ends on the DNA, so no DNA is shown, and the CDR3 is as TCRdb lists it. The chain links TRBV28 to TRBJ2-1; the table's D call of TRBD1 was not tested on the DNA. The CDR3 extends over 13 residues, inclusive of both ends. Germline V CDR1 and CDR2: MDHEN, SYDVKM. This chain's CDR3 is CASILDRGNEQFF.

The CDR3 sequence: CASTFSDEQFF. The CDR3 nucleotides read TGTGCCAGCACATTCTCCGATGAGCAGTTCTTC. The chain uses TRBV6-5 and TRBJ2-1; D is unresolved. The V and J ends lost 7 bases and 8 bases respectively, with 9 bases between them. The CDR3 totals 11 residues. Per the germline V gene, CDR1 is MNHEY and CDR2 is SVGAGI.

The gene calls are TRBV29-1 and TRBJ1-4, with D perhaps TRBD1 (6 bases). The V end was cut by 6 bases, the J end by 0 bases, with 14 bases between. The CDR3 is 15 residues long. Per germline, CDR1 SQVTM and CDR2 ANQGSEA. In nucleotides, the CDR3 is TGCAGCGTCGCTACCACAGGGCCAACTAATGAAAAACTGTTTTTT. Protein sequence: CSVATTGPTNEKLFF.